This entry lists 13 T cell receptor beta chains sequenced from one sample in a study of cytomegalovirus exposure and HLA in healthy donors. PCR primers comprised 60 Vbeta and 13 Jbeta primers. The table came from immunoSEQ multiplex PCR; TCRdb's copy has only in-frame clones and leaves some out. This table has roughly 140,000 clones, roughly 80% appearing once. The material sequenced was PBMCs. The receptors derive from a female donor in good health and CMV-seronegative.

The chain links TRBV4-3 to TRBJ1-2; a possible D gene is TRBD1 (6 bases). The CDR3 loop spans 15 amino acids. Trimming left V 0 bases short and J 2 bases short, with 10 bases between. Per germline, CDR1 LGHNA and CDR2 YSLEER. The DNA for the CDR3 is TGCGCCAGCAGCCAAGACAGGGGTACCAACTATGGCTACACCTTC. Translation gives CASSQDRGTNYGYTF.

The chain couples TRBV30 to TRBJ1-2, with a tentative D call TRBD1 (6 bases). Germline V gene lookup returns CDR1 GTSNPN and CDR2 SVGIG (reference sequence). V was clipped by 5 bases and J by 5 bases, with 15 bases between them. CDR3 length: 13 amino acids. The CDR3 loop is CAWDGRGRYGYTF. The CDR3 DNA reads TGTGCCTGGGATGGCAGGGGAAGGTATGGCTACACCTTC.

The rearrangement uses TRBV4-1 and TRBJ1-2; D uncertain. The CDR3 totals 16 residues. V was cut by 0 bases and J by 2 bases, with 13 bases left in between. The germline CDR1 and CDR2 sequences are MGHRA and YSYEKL. For the CDR3, the DNA is TGCGCCAGCAGCCAAGATCGGCAGGCGAAAAACTATGGCTACACCTTC. It encodes CASSQDRQAKNYGYTF.

The gene calls are TRBV7-9 and TRBJ2-3, with TRBD2 identical over 11 bases. J gave up 4 bases and V 5 bases, and 11 bases lay outside the gene matches. The CDR3 has 17 residues. CDR1 is SEHNR, CDR2 FQNEAQ, per germline (reference sequence). The CDR3 region is CASSQTLTSGDSDTQYF. As DNA, the CDR3 is TGTGCCAGCAGCCAAACATTGACTAGCGGGGACTCAGATACGCAGTATTTT.

The rearrangement joins TRBV28 to TRBJ1-3, with D unresolved. This CDR3 region has 12 residues. Germline-derived CDR1 and CDR2 are MDHEN and SYDVKM. Deletions cut 7 bases from V and 0 bases from J, with 4 bases between. This chain's CDR3 is CASIGSGNTIYF. Written as DNA, the CDR3 is TGTGCCAGCATCGGCTCTGGAAACACCATATATTTT.

The chain uses TRBV30 and TRBJ2-7; no firm D call. The length of the CDR3 is 12 residues. Germline CDR1 is GTSNPN and CDR2 is SVGIG (reference sequence). As DNA, the CDR3 is TGTGCTTTTATGGGCAGCTCCTACGAGCAGTACTTC. It is translated as CAFMGSSYEQYF.

The chain recombines TRBV6-5 with TRBJ2-3; TRBD1 might be the D (5 bases). Germline lookup yields CDR1 MNHEY and CDR2 SVGAGI. The CDR3 is 13 residues long. Trimming left V 6 bases short and J 6 bases short, with 13 bases between. The CDR3 nucleotides are TGTGCCAGCAGGGATGGGGCGCACGATACGCAGTATTTT. Its translation is CASRDGAHDTQYF.

The V call is TRBV6-1, the J call TRBJ1-6, with D perhaps TRBD1 (6 bases). Germline CDR1 MNHNS, CDR2 SASEGT. Trimming left V 7 bases short and J 7 bases short, with 17 bases between. The CDR3 covers 15 residues. The CDR3 nucleotides are TGTGCCAGCATGAGCGGGGGGGCAGGGAATTCACCCCTCCACTTT. This sequence encodes CASMSGGAGNSPLHF.

This chain links TRBV19 with TRBJ2-3; weak D call: TRBD1 (5 bases). V gave up 3 bases and J gave up 0 bases, with 7 bases separating them. The CDR3 consists of 14 residues. Germline V gene sequence: CDR1 LNHDA, CDR2 SQIVND (reference sequence). CDR3 protein: CASSMGQSTDTQYF. CDR3 DNA sequence: TGTGCCAGTAGTATGGGGCAGAGCACAGATACGCAGTATTTT.

This clone came up once. V and J are TRBV11-3 and TRBJ1-5; D gene ambiguous. The V end lost 2 bases, the J end lost 4 bases, and 18 bases lay between the germline ends. CDR1 and CDR2 from the germline V gene are SGHNT and YENEEA. The CDR3 length is 17 residues. The CDR3: CASSLTRAGWRNQPQHF. CDR3 nucleotide sequence: TGTGCCAGCAGCTTAACCCGGGCAGGATGGAGGAATCAGCCCCAGCATTTT. Filled out from reference TRBV11-3 and TRBJ1-5, the complete variable domain reads EAGVVQSPRYKIIEKKQPVAFWCNPISGHNTLYWYLQNLGQGPELLIRYENEEAVDDSQLPKDRFSAERLKGVDSTLKIQPAELGDSAVYLCASSLTRAGWRNQPQHFGDGTRLSIL.

The chain couples TRBV14 to TRBJ2-3, with a tentative D call TRBD2 (6 bases). Germline CDR1 is SGHDN and CDR2 is FVKESK. The CDR3 spans 14 residues. V shed 1 base and J shed 1 base, with 6 bases lying between them. CDR3 nucleotides: TGTGCCAGCAGCCAAGCGGGAGGCACAGATACGCAGTATTTT. It specifies CASSQAGGTDTQYF.

The chain joins TRBV27 to TRBJ1-1; tentative D call: TRBD1 (5 bases). CDR1 and CDR2 (germline): MNHEY, SMNVEV (reference sequence). The V gene lost 4 bases and the J gene lost 3 bases, with 21 bases spanning the gap. The CDR3 is made up of 17 amino acids. For the CDR3, the DNA is TGTGCCAGCAGTTCCCTGGGGTCGTGGACACGGGACACTGAAGCTTTCTTT. Protein product: CASSSLGSWTRDTEAFF.

The V call is TRBV28, the J call TRBJ2-5; no clear D gene. CDR1 is MDHEN, CDR2 SYDVKM, per germline. The CDR3 sequence is 15 residues long. The V end lost 3 bases, the J end lost 1 base, and 12 bases lay between the germline ends. The CDR3 sequence is CASSFGPASQETQYF. Here the CDR3 DNA reads TGTGCCAGCAGTTTTGGCCCAGCGAGCCAAGAGACCCAGTACTTC.